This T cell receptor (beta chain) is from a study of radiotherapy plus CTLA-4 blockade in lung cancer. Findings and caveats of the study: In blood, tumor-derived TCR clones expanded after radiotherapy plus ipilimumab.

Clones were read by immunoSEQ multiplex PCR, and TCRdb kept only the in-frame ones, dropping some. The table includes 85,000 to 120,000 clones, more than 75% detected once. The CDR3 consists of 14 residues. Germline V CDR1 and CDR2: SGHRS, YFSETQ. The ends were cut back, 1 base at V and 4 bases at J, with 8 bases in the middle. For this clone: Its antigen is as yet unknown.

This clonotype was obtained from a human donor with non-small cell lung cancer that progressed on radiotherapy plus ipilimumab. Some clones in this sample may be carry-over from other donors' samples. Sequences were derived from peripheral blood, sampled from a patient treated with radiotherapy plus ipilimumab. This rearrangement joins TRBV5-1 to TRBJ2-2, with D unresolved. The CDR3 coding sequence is TGCGCCAGCAGCTTGTTTACTCCCACCGGGGAGCTGTTTTTT. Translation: CASSLFTPTGELFF.